Only a few counts were recorded for the clone carrying this TCR beta chain. Its antigen is not identified. The record originates from a study of T-cell memory formation after mild COVID-19. Study results and caveats: Detection of some responders pre-infection suggested pre-existing cross-reactive memory T cells participated.

This CDR3 has 17 residues. Germline V lookup: CDR1 SGHKS, CDR2 YYEKEE (reference sequence). V shed 4 bases and J 1 base; nucleotides not matched to a gene: 8. Via MiXCR, TCRdb re-called the 5' RACE reads, giving one row per CDR3 protein. Among about 390,000 distinct CDR3 sequences listed, 16% were seen once. The sequenced sample consisted of PBMCs or a T cell subset sorted from them (not recorded which). The origin of this receptor is a man in his late teens or twenties who had mild COVID-19 (a few samples of this study predate the infection). Cell type and time point are not known. The chain uses TRBV5-5 and TRBJ2-2; 9 nucleotides align to TRBD1. In DNA form, the CDR3 reads TGTGCCAGCAGCATAGGGACAGGGAGAGAGAACACCGGGGAGCTGTTTTTT. Translation gives CASSIGTGRENTGELFF.